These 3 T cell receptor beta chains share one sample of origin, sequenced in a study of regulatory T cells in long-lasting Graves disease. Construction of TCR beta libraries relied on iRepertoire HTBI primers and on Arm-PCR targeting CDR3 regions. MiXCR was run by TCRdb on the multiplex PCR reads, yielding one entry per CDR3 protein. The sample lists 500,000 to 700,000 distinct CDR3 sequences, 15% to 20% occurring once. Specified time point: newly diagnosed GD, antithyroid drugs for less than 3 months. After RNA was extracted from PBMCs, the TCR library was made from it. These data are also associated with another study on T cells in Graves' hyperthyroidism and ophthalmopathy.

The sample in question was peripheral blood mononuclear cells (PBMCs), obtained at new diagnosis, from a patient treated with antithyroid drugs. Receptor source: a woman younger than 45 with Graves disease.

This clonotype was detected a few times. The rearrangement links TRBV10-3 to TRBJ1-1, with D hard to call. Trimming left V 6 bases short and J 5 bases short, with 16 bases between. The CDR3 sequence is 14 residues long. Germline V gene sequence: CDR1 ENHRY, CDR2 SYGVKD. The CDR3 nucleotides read TGTGCCATCAGAAGAGGAACCGGAGGGACTGAAGCTTTCTTT. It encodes CAIRRGTGGTEAFF.

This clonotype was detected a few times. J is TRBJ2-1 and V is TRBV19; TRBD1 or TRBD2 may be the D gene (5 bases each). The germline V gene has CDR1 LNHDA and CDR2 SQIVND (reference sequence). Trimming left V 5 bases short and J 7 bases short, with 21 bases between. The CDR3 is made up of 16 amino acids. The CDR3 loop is CASSRAGVRGRNEQFF. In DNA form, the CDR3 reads TGTGCCAGTAGTCGGGCCGGGGTACGGGGACGGAATGAGCAGTTCTTC.

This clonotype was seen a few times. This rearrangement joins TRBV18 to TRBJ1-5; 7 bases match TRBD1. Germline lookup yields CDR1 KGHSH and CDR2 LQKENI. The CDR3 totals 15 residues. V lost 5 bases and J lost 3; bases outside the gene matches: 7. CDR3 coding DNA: TGTGCCAGCTCAGCCCGACAGGGTTACAATCAGCCCCAGCATTTT. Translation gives CASSARQGYNQPQHF.